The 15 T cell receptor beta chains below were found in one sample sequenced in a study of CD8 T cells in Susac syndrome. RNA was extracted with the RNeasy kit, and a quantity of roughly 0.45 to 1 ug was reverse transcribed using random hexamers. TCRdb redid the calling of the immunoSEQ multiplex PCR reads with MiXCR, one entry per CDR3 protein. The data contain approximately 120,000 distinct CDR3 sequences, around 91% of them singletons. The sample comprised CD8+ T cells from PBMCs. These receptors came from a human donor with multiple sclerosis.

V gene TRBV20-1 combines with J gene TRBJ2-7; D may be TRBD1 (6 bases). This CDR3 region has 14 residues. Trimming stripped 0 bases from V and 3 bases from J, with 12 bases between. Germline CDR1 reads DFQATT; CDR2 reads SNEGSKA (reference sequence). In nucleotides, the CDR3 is TGCAGTGCTAGAGATGGGGACATATTCTACGAGCAGTACTTC. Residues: CSARDGDIFYEQYF.

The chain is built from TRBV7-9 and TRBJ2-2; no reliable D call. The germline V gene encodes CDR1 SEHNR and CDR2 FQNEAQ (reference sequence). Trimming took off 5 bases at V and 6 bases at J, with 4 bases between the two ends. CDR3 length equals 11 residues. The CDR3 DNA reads TGTGCCAGCAGCATGCCCGGGGAGCTGTTTTTT. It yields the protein CASSMPGELFF.

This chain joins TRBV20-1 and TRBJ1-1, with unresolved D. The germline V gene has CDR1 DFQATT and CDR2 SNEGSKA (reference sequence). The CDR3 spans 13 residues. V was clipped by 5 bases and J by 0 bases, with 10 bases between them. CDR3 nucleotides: TGCAGTGCTGAACTAGACTTGAACACTGAAGCTTTCTTT. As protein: CSAELDLNTEAFF.

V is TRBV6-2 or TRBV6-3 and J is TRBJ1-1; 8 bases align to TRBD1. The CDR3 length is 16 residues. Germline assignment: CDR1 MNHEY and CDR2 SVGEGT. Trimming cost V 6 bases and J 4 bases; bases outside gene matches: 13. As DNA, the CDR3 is TGTGCCAGCAGGGCGACAGGGGCAAGGTGGACCACTGAAGCTTTCTTT. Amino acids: CASRATGARWTTEAFF.

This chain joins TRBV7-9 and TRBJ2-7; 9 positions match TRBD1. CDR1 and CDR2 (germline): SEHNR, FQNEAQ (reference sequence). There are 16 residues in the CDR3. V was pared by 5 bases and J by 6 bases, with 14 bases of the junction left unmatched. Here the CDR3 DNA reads TGTGCCAGCAGCCCCCTAACCGGGACAGGGCTGTCCGAGCAGTACTTC. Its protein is CASSPLTGTGLSEQYF.

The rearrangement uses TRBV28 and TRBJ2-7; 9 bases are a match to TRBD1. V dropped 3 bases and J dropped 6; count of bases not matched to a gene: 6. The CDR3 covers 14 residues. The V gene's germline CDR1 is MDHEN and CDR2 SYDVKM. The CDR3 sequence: CASSLDRGTIEQYF. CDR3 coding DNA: TGTGCCAGCAGTTTGGACAGGGGAACGATCGAGCAGTACTTC.

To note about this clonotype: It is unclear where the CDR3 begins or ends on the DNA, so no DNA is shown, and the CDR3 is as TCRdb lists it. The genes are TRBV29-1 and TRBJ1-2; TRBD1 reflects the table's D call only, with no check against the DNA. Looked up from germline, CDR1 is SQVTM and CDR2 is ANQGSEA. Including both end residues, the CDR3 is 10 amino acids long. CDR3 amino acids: CSVAGGANTF.

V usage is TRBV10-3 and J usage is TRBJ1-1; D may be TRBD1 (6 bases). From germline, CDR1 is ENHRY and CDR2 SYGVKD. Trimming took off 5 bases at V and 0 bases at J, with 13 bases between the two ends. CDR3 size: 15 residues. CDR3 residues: CAISRQGNLNTEAFF. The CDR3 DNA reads TGTGCCATCAGTCGGCAGGGGAATCTGAACACTGAAGCTTTCTTT.

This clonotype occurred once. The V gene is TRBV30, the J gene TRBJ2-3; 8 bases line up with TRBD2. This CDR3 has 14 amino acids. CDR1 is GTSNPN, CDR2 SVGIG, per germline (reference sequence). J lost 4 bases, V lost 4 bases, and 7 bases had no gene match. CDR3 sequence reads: CAWTGTGGPDTQYF. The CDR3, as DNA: TGTGCCTGGACGGGGACGGGAGGGCCAGATACGCAGTATTTT.

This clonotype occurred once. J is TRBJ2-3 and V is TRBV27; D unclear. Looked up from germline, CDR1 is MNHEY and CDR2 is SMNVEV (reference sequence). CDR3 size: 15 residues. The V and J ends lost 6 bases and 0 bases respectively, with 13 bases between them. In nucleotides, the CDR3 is TGTGCCAGCAGCCCTCTAGTGGCGAGCACAGATACGCAGTATTTT. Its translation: CASSPLVASTDTQYF.

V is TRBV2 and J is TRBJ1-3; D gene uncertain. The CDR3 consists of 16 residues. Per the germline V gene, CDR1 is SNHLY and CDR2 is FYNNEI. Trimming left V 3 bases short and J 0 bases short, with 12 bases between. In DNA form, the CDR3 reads TGTGCCAGCAGTGAGAGGCAGCTGAGCTCTGGAAACACCATATATTTT. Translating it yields CASSERQLSSGNTIYF.

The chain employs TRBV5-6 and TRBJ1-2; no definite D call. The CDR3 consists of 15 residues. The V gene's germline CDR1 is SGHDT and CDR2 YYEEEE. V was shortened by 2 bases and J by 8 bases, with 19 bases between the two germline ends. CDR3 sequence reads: CASSLGRGLSGGYTF. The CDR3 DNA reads TGTGCCAGCAGCTTAGGACGAGGGCTTAGTGGCGGCTACACCTTC.

The CDR3 is CASSFRGRQPQHF. CDR3 DNA: TGTGCCAGCAGTTTCCGGGGCAGACAGCCCCAGCATTTT. The V gene is TRBV12-3 or TRBV12-4, the J gene TRBJ1-5, with D possibly being TRBD1 (5 bases). The ends were cut back, 3 bases at V and 7 bases at J, with 10 bases in the middle. The CDR3 covers 13 residues.

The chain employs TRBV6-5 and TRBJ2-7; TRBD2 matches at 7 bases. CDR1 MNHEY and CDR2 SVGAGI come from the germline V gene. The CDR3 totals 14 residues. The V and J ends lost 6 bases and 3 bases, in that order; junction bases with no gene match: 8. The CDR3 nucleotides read TGTGCCAGCAGCACTATAGCGGGCGACTACGAGCAGTACTTC. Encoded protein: CASSTIAGDYEQYF.

CDR3 protein: CASSQVQAPLHGYTF. CDR3 coding DNA: TGTGCCAGCAGCCAAGTCCAGGCCCCGCTGCATGGCTACACCTTC. The chain uses TRBV3-1 and TRBJ1-2; no firm D call. CDR1 is LGHDT and CDR2 is YNNKEL in the germline V gene (reference sequence). The V end was cut by 1 base, the J end by 6 bases, with 15 bases between. This CDR3 region has 15 residues.